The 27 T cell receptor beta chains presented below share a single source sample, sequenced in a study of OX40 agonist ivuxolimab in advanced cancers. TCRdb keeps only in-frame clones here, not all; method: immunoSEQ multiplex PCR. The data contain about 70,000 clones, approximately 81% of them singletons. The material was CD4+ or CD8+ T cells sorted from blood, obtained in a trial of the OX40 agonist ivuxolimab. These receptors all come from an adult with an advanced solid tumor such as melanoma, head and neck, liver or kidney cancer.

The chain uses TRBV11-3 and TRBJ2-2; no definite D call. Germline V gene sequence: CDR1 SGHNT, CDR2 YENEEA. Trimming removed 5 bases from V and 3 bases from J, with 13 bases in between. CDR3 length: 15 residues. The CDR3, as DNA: TGTGCCAGCAGCCCTGCACAGCGATACACCGGGGAGCTGTTTTTT. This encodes CASSPAQRYTGELFF. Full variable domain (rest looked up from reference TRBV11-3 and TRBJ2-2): EAGVVQSPRYKIIEKKQPVAFWCNPISGHNTLYWYLQNLGQGPELLIRYENEEAVDDSQLPKDRFSAERLKGVDSTLKIQPAELGDSAVYLCASSPAQRYTGELFFGEGSRLTVL.

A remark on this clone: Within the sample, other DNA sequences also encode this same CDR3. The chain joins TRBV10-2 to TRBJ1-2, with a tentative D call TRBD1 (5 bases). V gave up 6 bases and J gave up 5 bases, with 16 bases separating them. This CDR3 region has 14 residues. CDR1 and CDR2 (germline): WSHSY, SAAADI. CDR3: CASRVGALTYGYTF. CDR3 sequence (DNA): TGCGCCAGCAGGGTTGGGGCGTTAACTTATGGCTACACCTTC.

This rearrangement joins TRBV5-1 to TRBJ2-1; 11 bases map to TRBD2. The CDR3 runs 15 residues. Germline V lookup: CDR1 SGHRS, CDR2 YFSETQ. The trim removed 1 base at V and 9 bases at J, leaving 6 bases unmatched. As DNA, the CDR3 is TGCGCCAGCAGCTTGTTAGCGGGAGGGCCTGTTGAGCAGTTCTTC. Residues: CASSLLAGGPVEQFF.

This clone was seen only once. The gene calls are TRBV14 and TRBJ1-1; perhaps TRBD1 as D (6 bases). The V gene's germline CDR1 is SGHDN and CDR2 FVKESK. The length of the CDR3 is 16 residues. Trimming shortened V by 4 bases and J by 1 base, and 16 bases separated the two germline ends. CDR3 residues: CASSRFVGTTNTEAFF. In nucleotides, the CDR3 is TGTGCCAGCAGCCGTTTTGTCGGGACAACGAACACTGAAGCTTTCTTT.

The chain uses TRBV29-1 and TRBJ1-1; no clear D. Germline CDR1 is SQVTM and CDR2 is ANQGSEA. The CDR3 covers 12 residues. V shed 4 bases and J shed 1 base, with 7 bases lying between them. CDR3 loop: CSVVAANTEAFF. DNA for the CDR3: TGCAGCGTTGTGGCCGCGAACACTGAAGCTTTCTTT.

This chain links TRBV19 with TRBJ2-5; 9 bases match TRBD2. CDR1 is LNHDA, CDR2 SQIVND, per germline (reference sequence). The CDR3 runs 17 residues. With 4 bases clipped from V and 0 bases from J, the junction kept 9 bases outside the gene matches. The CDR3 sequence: CASSRSGGGAHQETQYF. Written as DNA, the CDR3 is TGTGCCAGTAGTAGGTCAGGCGGGGGGGCTCACCAAGAGACCCAGTACTTC.

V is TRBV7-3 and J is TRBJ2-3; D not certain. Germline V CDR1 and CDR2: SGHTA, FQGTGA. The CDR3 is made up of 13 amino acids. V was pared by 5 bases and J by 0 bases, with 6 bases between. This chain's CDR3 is CASSLSSTDTQYF. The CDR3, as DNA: TGTGCCAGCAGCCTTTCTAGCACAGATACGCAGTATTTT.

The chain's CDR3 is CASSEAWDRQSNYGYTF. The CDR3 nucleotides are TGTGCCAGCAGTGAAGCGTGGGACAGACAGTCTAACTATGGCTACACCTTC. The V gene is TRBV2, the J gene TRBJ1-2, with 7 bases aligning to TRBD1. Germline CDR1 reads SNHLY; CDR2 reads FYNNEI. CDR3 size: 17 residues. V trimming: 0 bases; J trimming: 0 bases; junction bases outside the gene matches: 7. Variable domain in full (rest from reference TRBV2 and TRBJ1-2): EPEVTQTPSHQVTQMGQEVILRCVPISNHLYFYWYRQILGQKVEFLVSFYNNEISEKSEIFDDQFSVERPDGSNFTLKIRSTKLEDSAMYFCASSEAWDRQSNYGYTFGSGTRLTVV.

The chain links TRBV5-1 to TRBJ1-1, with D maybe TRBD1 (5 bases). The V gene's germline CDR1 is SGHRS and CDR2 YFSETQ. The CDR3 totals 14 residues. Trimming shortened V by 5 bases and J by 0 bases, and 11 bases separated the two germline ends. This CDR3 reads CASRDNYMNTEAFF. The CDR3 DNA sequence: TGCGCCAGCAGGGACAACTACATGAACACTGAAGCTTTCTTT.

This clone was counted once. The CDR3 region is CATSPRQGQNYGYTF. The CDR3 region has the DNA TGTGCCACCAGCCCCCGACAGGGGCAAAACTATGGCTACACCTTC. V gene TRBV15 combines with J gene TRBJ1-2; 8 bases align to TRBD1. The CDR3 consists of 15 residues. The junction had 7 bases not matched to a gene; V was cut back by 5 bases and J by 2 bases. The germline V gene encodes CDR1 LNHNV and CDR2 YYDKDF (reference sequence).

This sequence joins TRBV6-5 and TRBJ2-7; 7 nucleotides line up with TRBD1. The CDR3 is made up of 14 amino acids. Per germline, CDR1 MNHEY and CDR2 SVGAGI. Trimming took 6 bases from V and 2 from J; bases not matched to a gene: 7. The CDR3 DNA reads TGTGCCAGCAGACCACAGGGGACCACCTACGAGCAGTACTTC. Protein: CASRPQGTTYEQYF.

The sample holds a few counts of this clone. The CDR3 DNA follows: TGTGCTAGTGGACGGGACAGCGTCAGTCAGCCCCAGCATTTT. Translation: CASGRDSVSQPQHF. This sequence joins TRBV12-5 and TRBJ1-5; 7 nucleotides align to TRBD1. The V segment lost 6 bases and the J segment 6 bases; nucleotides outside the gene matches: 8. Germline V gene sequence: CDR1 LGHNT, CDR2 FRNRAP. There are 14 residues in the CDR3.

CDR3 nucleotide sequence: TGTGCTAGTGGTTTGGGAATGACTTGGGGACAGAGAGGGGCCAACGTCCTGACTTTC. Protein: CASGLGMTWGQRGANVLTF. J is TRBJ2-6 and V is TRBV12-5, with 7 bases lining up with TRBD1. Germline V gene lookup returns CDR1 LGHNT and CDR2 FRNRAP. After removal of 1 base from V and 4 bases from J, the junction contained 13 bases not matched to a gene. This CDR3 is built from 19 residues. Full variable domain (missing parts from reference TRBV12-5 and TRBJ2-6): DARVTQTPRHKVTEMGQEVTMRCQPILGHNTVFWYRQTMMQGLELLAYFRNRAPLDDSGMPKDRFSAEMPDATLATLKIQPSEPRDSAVYFCASGLGMTWGQRGANVLTFGAGSRLTVL.

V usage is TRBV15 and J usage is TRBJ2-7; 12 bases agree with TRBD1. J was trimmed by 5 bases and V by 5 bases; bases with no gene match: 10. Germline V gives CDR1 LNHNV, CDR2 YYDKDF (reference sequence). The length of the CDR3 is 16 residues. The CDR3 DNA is TGTGCCACCAGCGGGACAGGGGGCGCCGCGGCGGACGAGCAGTACTTC. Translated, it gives CATSGTGGAAADEQYF.

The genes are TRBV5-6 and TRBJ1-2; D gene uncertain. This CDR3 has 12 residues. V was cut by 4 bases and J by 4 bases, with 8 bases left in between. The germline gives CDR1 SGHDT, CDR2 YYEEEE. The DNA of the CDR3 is TGTGCCAGCAGCAACCGGGCCTATGGCTACACCTTC. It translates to CASSNRAYGYTF.

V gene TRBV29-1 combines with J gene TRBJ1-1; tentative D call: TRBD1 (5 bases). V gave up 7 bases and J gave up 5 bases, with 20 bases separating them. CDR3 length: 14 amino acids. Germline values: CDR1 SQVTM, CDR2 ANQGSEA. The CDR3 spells CSGRGGGISTEAFF. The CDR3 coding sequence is TGCAGCGGTAGGGGAGGAGGGATTTCGACTGAAGCTTTCTTT.

CDR3 bases: TGTGCCAGCAGTGGGACTAGCGGTTACACCGGGGAGCTGTTTTTT. It is translated as CASSGTSGYTGELFF. The chain combines TRBV2 with TRBJ2-2, with 10 bases fitting TRBD2. There are 15 residues in the CDR3. With V trimmed by 4 bases and J by 3 bases, 2 bases remained unmatched. Germline CDR1 reads SNHLY; CDR2 reads FYNNEI.

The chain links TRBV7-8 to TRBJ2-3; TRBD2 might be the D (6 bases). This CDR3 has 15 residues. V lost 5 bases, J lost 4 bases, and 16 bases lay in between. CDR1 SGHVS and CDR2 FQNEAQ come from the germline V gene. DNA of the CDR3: TGTGCCAGCAGCCTAAGACTAGGGGCGGCAGATACGCAGTATTTT. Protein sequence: CASSLRLGAADTQYF.

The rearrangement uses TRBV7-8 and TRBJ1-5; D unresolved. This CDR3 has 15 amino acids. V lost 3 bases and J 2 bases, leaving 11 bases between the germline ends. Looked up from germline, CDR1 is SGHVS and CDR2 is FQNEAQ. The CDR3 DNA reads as TGTGCCAGCAGCTTTTTCCCCGCGGGCAATCAGCCCCAGCATTTT. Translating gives CASSFFPAGNQPQHF. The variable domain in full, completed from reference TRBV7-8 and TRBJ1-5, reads GAGVSQSPRYKVAKRGQDVALRCDPISGHVSLFWYQQALGQGPEFLTYFQNEAQLDKSGLPSDRFFAERPEGSVSTLKIQRTQQEDSAVYLCASSFFPAGNQPQHFGDGTRLSIL.

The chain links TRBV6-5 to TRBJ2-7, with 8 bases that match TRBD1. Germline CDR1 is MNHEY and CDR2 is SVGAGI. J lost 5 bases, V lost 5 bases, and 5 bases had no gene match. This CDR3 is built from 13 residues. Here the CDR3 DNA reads TGTGCCAGCAGTAGGGACAGGCAGGACGAGCAGTACTTC. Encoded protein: CASSRDRQDEQYF.

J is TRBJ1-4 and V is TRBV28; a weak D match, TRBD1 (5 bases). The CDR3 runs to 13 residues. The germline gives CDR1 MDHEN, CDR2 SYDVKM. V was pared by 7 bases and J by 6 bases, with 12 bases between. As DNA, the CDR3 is TGTGCCAGCACTTTGGGGGGTTATGAAAAACTGTTTTTT. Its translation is CASTLGGYEKLFF.

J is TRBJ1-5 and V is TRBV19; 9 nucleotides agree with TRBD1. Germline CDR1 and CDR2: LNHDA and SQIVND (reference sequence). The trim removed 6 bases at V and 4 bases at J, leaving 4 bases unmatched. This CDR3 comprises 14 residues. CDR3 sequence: CASSLTGGNQPQHF. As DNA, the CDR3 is TGTGCCAGTAGCCTGACAGGGGGGAATCAGCCCCAGCATTTT.

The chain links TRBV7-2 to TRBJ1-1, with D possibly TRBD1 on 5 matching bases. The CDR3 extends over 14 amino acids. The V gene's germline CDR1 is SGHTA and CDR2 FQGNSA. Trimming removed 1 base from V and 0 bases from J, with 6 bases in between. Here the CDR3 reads CASSLGQLNTEAFF. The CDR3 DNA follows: TGTGCCAGCAGCTTAGGACAGCTGAACACTGAAGCTTTCTTT.

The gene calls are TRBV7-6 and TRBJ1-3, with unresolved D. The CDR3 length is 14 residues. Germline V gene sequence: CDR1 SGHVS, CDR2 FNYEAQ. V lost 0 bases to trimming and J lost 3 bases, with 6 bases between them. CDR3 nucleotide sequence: TGTGCCAGCAGCTTAGCAGGGTTTGGAAACACCATATATTTT. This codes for CASSLAGFGNTIYF.

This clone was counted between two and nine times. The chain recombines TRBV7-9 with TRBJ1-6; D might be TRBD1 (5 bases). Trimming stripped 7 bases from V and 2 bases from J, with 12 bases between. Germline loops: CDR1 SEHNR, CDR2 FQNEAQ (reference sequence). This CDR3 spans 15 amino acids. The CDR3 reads CASNTWGPYNSPLHF. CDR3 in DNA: TGTGCCAGCAACACATGGGGACCCTATAATTCACCCCTCCACTTT. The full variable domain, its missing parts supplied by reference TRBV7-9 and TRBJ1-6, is DTGVSQNPRHKITKRGQNVTFRCDPISEHNRLYWYRQTLGQGPEFLTYFQNEAQLEKSRLLSDRFSAERPKGSFSTLEIQRTEQGDSAMYLCASNTWGPYNSPLHFGNGTRLTVT.

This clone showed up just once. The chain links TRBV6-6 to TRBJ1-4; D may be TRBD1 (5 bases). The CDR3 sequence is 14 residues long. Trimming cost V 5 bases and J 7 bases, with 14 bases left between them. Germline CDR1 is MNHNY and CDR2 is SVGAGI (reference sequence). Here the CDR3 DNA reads TGTGCCAGCAGTCCCTCGGGTGGGGGTGAAAAACTGTTTTTT. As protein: CASSPSGGGEKLFF.

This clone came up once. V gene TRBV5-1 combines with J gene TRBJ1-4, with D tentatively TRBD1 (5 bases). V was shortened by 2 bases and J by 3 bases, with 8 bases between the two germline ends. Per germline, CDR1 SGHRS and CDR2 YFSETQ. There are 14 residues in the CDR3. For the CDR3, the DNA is TGCGCCAGCAGCTTCAGGGCTTCTAATGAAAAACTGTTTTTT. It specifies CASSFRASNEKLFF.